Below, one T cell receptor (beta chain) is given with its context. Its specificity is not known. Germline V gene lookup returns CDR1 SGHKS and CDR2 YYEKEE (reference sequence). Trimming removed 9 bases at V and 6 bases at J, with 29 bases between. This CDR3 has 17 residues. This entry belongs to a study of PD-1 blockade in classical Hodgkin lymphoma. Points from the study as a whole: Relative to healthy donors, newly diagnosed patients reportedly had lower baseline TCR diversity, which was reported as lower still in relapsed/refractory patients. Patients newly diagnosed and complete responders had comparable baseline diversity. The repertoire differences lack a defined cause, possibly disease activity or prior therapy.

The repertoire was sequenced with immunoSEQ multiplex PCR; TCRdb's copy has only in-frame clones and lacks some. The table lists tens of thousands of clones, roughly four fifths of them singletons. Time point denoted: cycle 4 day 1 (C4D1), after 6 weeks of nivolumab. Each and every patient relapsed after autologous stem cell transplantation, and patients got differing brentuximab vedotin exposure. The best responses consisted of complete response, partial response or progressive disease. The receptor comes from a human donor with classical Hodgkin lymphoma. The sequencing used peripheral blood mononuclear cells (PBMCs), collected before the fourth cycle of nivolumab. This chain uses TRBV5-5 with TRBJ2-3, with D perhaps matching TRBD1 (6 bases). The CDR3 sequence: CATAALDRSPTRDTQYF. The CDR3 nucleotides are TGTGCCACGGCGGCGCTCGACAGGTCCCCGACCCGCGATACGCAGTATTTT. Variable domain in full (rest from reference TRBV5-5 and TRBJ2-3): DAGVTQSPTHLIKTRGQQVTLRCSPISGHKSVSWYQQVLGQGPQFIFQYYEKEERGRGNFPDRFSARQFPNYSSELNVNALLLGDSALYLCATAALDRSPTRDTQYFGPGTRLTVL.